The 23 T cell receptor beta chains below come from one sample, sequenced in a study of regulatory T cells in long-lasting Graves disease. Arm-PCR with iRepertoire HTBI primers amplified the CDR3 regions for these TCR beta libraries. TCRdb re-called the multiplex PCR reads through MiXCR, storing one row per CDR3 protein. The sample holds fewer than 550,000 distinct CDR3 sequences, roughly 21% seen once. The time point: persistent/refractory GD, antithyroid drugs over 5 years with positive TRAb. RNA extracted from PBMCs served as the sequencing template. The starting material was peripheral blood mononuclear cells (PBMCs), obtained when the disease was refractory, from a patient treated with antithyroid drugs. The receptor source for this set is a female donor with Graves disease.

The V gene is TRBV18, the J gene TRBJ2-3; D tentatively fits TRBD1 or TRBD2 (5 bases each). Germline CDR1 reads KGHSH; CDR2 reads LQKENI. The V end lost 2 bases, the J end lost 4 bases, and 10 bases lay between the germline ends. This CDR3 is 14 amino acids long. The CDR3 DNA is TGTGCCAGCTCACCAGTCCAGGGAGCAGATACGCAGTATTTT. Translated: CASSPVQGADTQYF.

In its sample, this clonotype was seen a few times. The chain is built from TRBV10-3 and TRBJ2-7; 15 bases line up with TRBD2. Trimming at V came to 3 bases and at J to 0 bases, leaving 6 bases not matched to a gene. The germline gives CDR1 ENHRY, CDR2 SYGVKD. The CDR3 extends over 18 amino acids. The CDR3 protein is CAISEAGTSGRNSYEQYF. CDR3 bases: TGTGCCATCAGTGAAGCGGGGACTAGCGGGAGGAACTCCTACGAGCAGTACTTC.

This clonotype was seen many times. V and J are TRBV13 and TRBJ2-5, with D perhaps matching TRBD1 or TRBD2 (6 bases each). The V gene lost 6 bases and the J gene lost 5 bases, with 16 bases spanning the gap. CDR3 length equals 14 residues. CDR1 is PRHDT, CDR2 FYEKMQ, per germline (reference sequence). The CDR3 region is CASSYGGGLETQYF. As DNA, the CDR3 is TGTGCCAGCAGTTACGGGGGCGGGTTGGAGACCCAGTACTTC. Supplemented by reference TRBV13 and TRBJ2-5, the full variable domain reads AAGVIQSPRHLIKEKRETATLKCYPIPRHDTVYWYQQGPGQDPQFLISFYEKMQSDKGSIPDRFSAQQFSDYHSELNMSSLELGDSALYFCASSYGGGLETQYFGPGTRLLVL.

This clonotype was counted many times. This chain uses TRBV6-5 with TRBJ1-1, with D possibly TRBD1 on 6 matching bases. V was clipped by 2 bases and J by 3 bases, with 13 bases between them. There are 15 residues in the CDR3. Per the germline V gene, CDR1 is MNHEY and CDR2 is SVGAGI. In DNA, the CDR3 is TGTGCCAGCAGTTACGCGACAGGCGGACACACTGAAGCTTTCTTT. Its protein is CASSYATGGHTEAFF.

This clonotype was counted at least ten times. This sequence joins TRBV11-3 and TRBJ2-5; D gene uncertain. The germline V gene encodes CDR1 SGHNT and CDR2 YENEEA. Trimming stripped 5 bases from V and 5 bases from J, with 12 bases between. This CDR3 spans 13 amino acids. Here the CDR3 DNA reads TGTGCCAGCAGCGCGGCCCTCGAGGAGACCCAGTACTTC. Translated, it gives CASSAALEETQYF.

For this clonotype: The junction does not match germline at one end; this may be a read error. The chain is built from TRBV25-1 and TRBJ1-1; D possibly corresponds to TRBD1 (6 bases). The CDR3 is made up of 13 amino acids. Per germline, CDR1 MGHDK and CDR2 SYGVNS. The chain's CDR3 is CASSSDRNTGAFF. DNA for the CDR3: TGTGCCAGCAGTTCTGACAGGAACACTGGAGCTTTCTTT.

This clonotype was counted a single time. The chain combines TRBV12-3 or TRBV12-4 with TRBJ2-4; D unresolved. The ends were cut back, 3 bases at V and 1 base at J, with 10 bases in the middle. The CDR3 spans 15 residues. CDR3 in DNA: TGTGCCAGCAGTTTTGTTCGGGCGGCCAAAAACATTCAGTACTTC. Its protein product is CASSFVRAAKNIQYF.

Many counts were recorded for this clonotype. The chain couples TRBV2 to TRBJ2-1; 7 positions agree with TRBD2. Unmatched junction bases numbered 7, after V lost 3 bases and J lost 5 bases. The CDR3 sequence is 15 residues long. The germline V gene has CDR1 SNHLY and CDR2 FYNNEI. This chain's CDR3 is CASSEWGGGNNEQFF. CDR3 sequence (DNA): TGTGCCAGCAGTGAGTGGGGCGGGGGAAACAATGAGCAGTTCTTC.

The V gene is TRBV2, the J gene TRBJ2-1, with D tentatively TRBD1 or TRBD2 (5 bases each). Deletions cut 6 bases from V and 8 bases from J, with 17 bases between. Germline-derived CDR1 and CDR2 are SNHLY and FYNNEI. CDR3 length: 14 amino acids. DNA of the CDR3: TGTGCCAGCAGGGAGTGGGACCTAATCGATGAGCAGTTCTTC. Translating gives CASREWDLIDEQFF.

This clonotype was seen ten or more times. The gene calls are TRBV2 and TRBJ2-7; D possibly corresponds to TRBD1 (5 bases). In germline, CDR1 is SNHLY, CDR2 FYNNEI. The germline V and J ends were trimmed by 1 base and 7 bases, with 11 bases remaining between them. CDR3 length equals 13 residues. In DNA, the CDR3 is TGTGCCAGCAGTGAAGAGATGGGGCGGGAGCAGTACTTC. The encoded protein is CASSEEMGREQYF. Full variable domain (outside the CDR3, taken from reference TRBV2 and TRBJ2-7): EPEVTQTPSHQVTQMGQEVILRCVPISNHLYFYWYRQILGQKVEFLVSFYNNEISEKSEIFDDQFSVERPDGSNFTLKIRSTKLEDSAMYFCASSEEMGREQYFGPGTRLTVT.

This clonotype was observed at least ten times. The chain is built from TRBV12-3 or TRBV12-4 and TRBJ2-5, with 9 bases fitting TRBD1. V shed 4 bases and J 5 bases; nucleotides not matched to a gene: 8. CDR3 length: 15 amino acids. The CDR3 here is CASSSAGQGTETQYF. The CDR3 DNA reads TGTGCCAGCAGTTCCGCCGGACAGGGGACGGAGACCCAGTACTTC.

The sample holds many counts of this clonotype. V usage is TRBV6-2 or TRBV6-3 and J usage is TRBJ1-2; D perhaps matches TRBD1 (5 bases). Looked up from germline, CDR1 is MNHEY and CDR2 is SVGEGT. The CDR3 has 14 residues. Trimming stripped 8 bases from V and 5 bases from J, with 18 bases between. This chain's CDR3 is CASGTSREVYGYTF. Written as DNA, the CDR3 is TGTGCCAGCGGTACGAGCAGGGAGGTATATGGCTACACCTTC.

This clonotype was counted ten times or more. The V and J genes are TRBV12-3 or TRBV12-4 and TRBJ1-4, with 7 bases fitting TRBD1. The CDR3 has 15 residues. V dropped 4 bases and J dropped 7; count of bases not matched to a gene: 9. The CDR3 loop reads CASSSVQGIREKLFF. The DNA of the CDR3 is TGTGCCAGCAGTTCGGTACAGGGGATACGTGAAAAACTGTTTTTT.

V usage is TRBV29-1 and J usage is TRBJ1-1, with TRBD1 as a possible D gene (5 bases). This CDR3 has 11 residues. Trimming pared 4 bases from V and 6 bases from J, leaving 9 bases between. Looked up from germline, CDR1 is SQVTM and CDR2 is ANQGSEA. The CDR3 region has the DNA TGCAGCGTTGTATGGGGGGCTGAAGCTTTCTTT. This sequence encodes CSVVWGAEAFF.

The table lists this clonotype with many counts. The chain joins TRBV12-3 or TRBV12-4 to TRBJ2-2; D may be TRBD2 (5 bases). V was clipped by 0 bases and J by 3 bases, with 8 bases between them. The CDR3 loop spans 15 amino acids. The CDR3 sequence is CASSLAGADTGELFF. CDR3 nucleotides: TGTGCCAGCAGTTTAGCGGGAGCGGACACCGGGGAGCTGTTTTTT.

With regard to this clonotype: Just one base apart from a much larger clone, this may be a read error. In DNA form, the CDR3 reads TGTGCCATCAGTGATCCTGTACTGCTCTACGAGCAGTACTTC. Protein product: CAISDPVLLYEQYF. The chain uses TRBV10-3 and TRBJ2-7; D uncertain. This CDR3 region has 14 residues. V lost 3 bases and J lost 3, with 12 bases in between. CDR1 and CDR2 from the germline V gene are ENHRY and SYGVKD.

This clonotype appeared many times. This sequence joins TRBV27 and TRBJ1-2, with 9 nucleotides matching TRBD1. Trimming removed 5 bases from V and 4 bases from J; junction bases left unmatched: 5. Per germline, CDR1 MNHEY and CDR2 SMNVEV (reference sequence). There are 14 residues in the CDR3. CDR3 bases: TGTGCCAGCAGTGGGGACAGGGCGGGCTATGGCTACACCTTC. Amino acids: CASSGDRAGYGYTF.

V is TRBV27 and J is TRBJ2-5; D call uncertain. Trimming stripped 4 bases from V and 0 bases from J, with 6 bases between. Germline lookup yields CDR1 MNHEY and CDR2 SMNVEV (reference sequence). The CDR3 extends over 13 amino acids. The CDR3 reads CASSSTYQETQYF. The CDR3 DNA follows: TGTGCCAGCAGTTCAACTTACCAAGAGACCCAGTACTTC.

Worth noting for this clonotype: Mismatch with germline at one junction end may stem from a read error. The chain employs TRBV28 and TRBJ2-6, with a tentative D call TRBD1 (5 bases). The CDR3 covers 16 residues. Germline V gene data show CDR1 as MDHEN and CDR2 as SYDVKM. The CDR3 here is CASSFWLASGANVLIF. DNA of the CDR3: TGTGCCAGCAGTTTCTGGCTCGCTTCTGGGGCCAACGTCCTGATTTTC. Supplemented by reference TRBV28 and TRBJ2-6, the full variable domain reads DVKVTQSSRYLVKRTGEKVFLECVQDMDHENMFWYRQDPGLGLRLIYFSYDVKMKEKGDIPEGYSVSREKKERFSLILESASTNQTSMYLCASSFWLASGANVLIFGAGSRLTVL.

This clonotype was found a few times. The rearrangement joins TRBV5-1 to TRBJ1-1; unclear D gene. CDR3 length equals 16 residues. CDR1 is SGHRS and CDR2 is YFSETQ in the germline V gene. V was trimmed by 0 bases and J by 1 base, leaving 13 bases between them. This CDR3 is CASSLANVVPNTEAFF. The CDR3 bases are TGCGCCAGCAGCTTGGCCAACGTAGTCCCGAACACTGAAGCTTTCTTT.

This clonotype was detected many times. The J gene is TRBJ1-4, the V gene TRBV12-3 or TRBV12-4; tentative D call: TRBD1 (6 bases). V lost 4 bases and J lost 7, with 10 bases in between. This CDR3 is built from 13 residues. The CDR3, as DNA: TGTGCCAGCAGTTGGGGGCGTCGTGAAAAACTGTTTTTT. Translation gives CASSWGRREKLFF.

The genes are TRBV29-1 and TRBJ2-2; 10 bases are shared with TRBD2. The CDR3 is 17 residues long. CDR1 is SQVTM, CDR2 ANQGSEA, per germline. The V gene end was trimmed by 5 bases and the J gene end by 1 base; junction bases not matched to a gene: 10. CDR3 nucleotide sequence: TGCAGCGTTCGTCGGCTAGCGGGAGTCGGGAACACCGGGGAGCTGTTTTTT. This codes for CSVRRLAGVGNTGELFF.

The genes are TRBV19 and TRBJ2-7; 9 bases line up with TRBD2. J was trimmed by 2 bases and V by 7 bases; bases with no gene match: 9. Germline CDR1 is LNHDA and CDR2 is SQIVND (reference sequence). This CDR3 comprises 15 residues. The CDR3 loop is CASTPTSGVTYEQYF. CDR3 nucleotide sequence: TGTGCCAGTACCCCGACTAGCGGAGTCACCTACGAGCAGTACTTC. Using reference TRBV19 and TRBJ2-7 for the parts outside the CDR3, the full variable domain is DGGITQSPKYLFRKEGQNVTLSCEQNLNHDAMYWYRQDPGQGLRLIYYSQIVNDFQKGDIAEGYSVSREKKESFPLTVTSAQKNPTAFYLCASTPTSGVTYEQYFGPGTRLTVT.